This entry lists 17 T cell receptor beta chains sequenced from one sample in a study of T cells in Graves' hyperthyroidism and ophthalmopathy. Amplification of TCR beta CDR3 regions used RNA as the template. Initially, a first-round RT-PCR of the TCR CDR3 employed the HTBI primer set. Using its own MiXCR run on the multiplex PCR reads, TCRdb lists one record per CDR3 protein. The sample contains hundreds of thousands of distinct CDR3 sequences, roughly 46% of which appear only once. Specimen: peripheral blood or thyroid tissue (not recorded which). Every receptor here comes from an adult man with Graves' disease, either hyperthyroidism or ophthalmopathy (not recorded which).

This clonotype was recorded many times. The rearrangement joins TRBV10-3 to TRBJ2-7; D possibly corresponds to TRBD2 (6 bases). V was pared by 4 bases and J by 3 bases, with 13 bases between. The CDR3 sequence is 14 residues long. Germline CDR1 reads ENHRY; CDR2 reads SYGVKD. The CDR3, as DNA: TGTGCCATCAGTGTTGGAGGGGTAAACTACGAGCAGTACTTC. The encoded protein is CAISVGGVNYEQYF.

The J gene is TRBJ1-2, the V gene TRBV7-9, with D perhaps matching TRBD1 (6 bases). CDR1 is SEHNR and CDR2 is FQNEAQ in the germline V gene (reference sequence). The length of the CDR3 is 16 residues. Trimming cost V 1 base and J 3 bases, with 15 bases left between them. The CDR3 sequence is CASSLGYRVQDYGYTF. In nucleotides, the CDR3 is TGTGCCAGCAGCTTAGGCTACAGGGTCCAGGACTATGGCTACACCTTC. Using reference TRBV7-9 and TRBJ1-2 for the parts outside the CDR3, the full variable domain is DTGVSQNPRHKITKRGQNVTFRCDPISEHNRLYWYRQTLGQGPEFLTYFQNEAQLEKSRLLSDRFSAERPKGSFSTLEIQRTEQGDSAMYLCASSLGYRVQDYGYTFGSGTRLTVV.

This chain joins TRBV6-1 and TRBJ1-3, with 9 bases matching TRBD1. Germline V CDR1 and CDR2: MNHNS, SASEGT. V shed 8 bases and J 7 bases; nucleotides not matched to a gene: 9. This CDR3 spans 14 amino acids. CDR3 sequence reads: CASGGDRVGNTIYF. The CDR3 DNA sequence: TGTGCCAGCGGGGGGGACAGGGTCGGGAACACCATATATTTT.

In regard to this clonotype: One junction end disagrees with the germline gene, perhaps due to a read error. The chain combines TRBV9 with TRBJ1-4; 8 bases are shared with TRBD1. From germline, CDR1 is SGDLS and CDR2 YYNGEE. CDR3 size: 15 residues. The CDR3 nucleotides are TGCGCCAGCAGCTTGAACACAGGGGGTGATGAAAAACTGTTTTTT. This codes for CASSLNTGGDEKLFF. Full variable domain (rest looked up from reference TRBV9 and TRBJ1-4): DSGVTQTPKHLITATGQRVTLRCSPRSGDLSVYWYQQSLDQGLQFLIQYYNGEERAKGNILERFSAQQFPDLHSELNLSSLELGDSALYFCASSLNTGGDEKLFFGSGTQLSVL.

The rearrangement uses TRBV7-2 and TRBJ1-6; TRBD1 is a possible D gene (6 bases). Germline assignment: CDR1 SGHTA and CDR2 FQGNSA. There are 14 residues in the CDR3. With 3 bases removed from V and 10 bases from J, the gap between germline ends came to 13 bases. CDR3 in DNA: TGTGCCAGCAGCTTGGTGGGACAAGGATCACCCCTCCACTTT. It encodes CASSLVGQGSPLHF. Full variable domain (rest looked up from reference TRBV7-2 and TRBJ1-6): GAGVSQSPSNKVTEKGKDVELRCDPISGHTALYWYRQSLGQGLEFLIYFQGNSAPDKSGLPSDRFSAERTGGSVSTLTIQRTQQEDSAVYLCASSLVGQGSPLHFGNGTRLTVT.

V and J are TRBV2 and TRBJ2-7, with D possibly matching TRBD2 (5 bases). In germline, CDR1 is SNHLY, CDR2 FYNNEI. Trimming cost V 5 bases and J 2 bases, with 13 bases left between them. The CDR3 loop spans 14 amino acids. The CDR3 reads CASSSGNPTYEQYF. The CDR3 bases are TGTGCCAGCAGTTCGGGAAACCCAACCTACGAGCAGTACTTC.

This clonotype was detected only a few times. The J gene is TRBJ1-1, the V gene TRBV7-9; D call uncertain. V was cut by 5 bases and J by 1 base, with 17 bases left in between. This CDR3 contains 16 residues. Germline values: CDR1 SEHNR, CDR2 FQNEAQ (reference sequence). CDR3 DNA: TGTGCCAGCAGCCTACGCGTAACCCTCCCGAACACTGAAGCTTTCTTT. As protein: CASSLRVTLPNTEAFF.

This chain links TRBV29-1 with TRBJ2-6; 7 positions match TRBD1. V shed 3 bases and J 0 bases; nucleotides not matched to a gene: 11. The CDR3 loop spans 18 amino acids. From germline, CDR1 is SQVTM and CDR2 ANQGSEA. CDR3 residues: CSVETYRQGSSGANVLTF. The DNA for the CDR3 is TGCAGCGTTGAGACCTACCGACAGGGAAGCTCTGGGGCCAACGTCCTGACTTTC.

This rearrangement joins TRBV24-1 to TRBJ2-5; D is perhaps TRBD2 (5 bases). The V gene lost 3 bases and the J gene lost 5 bases, with 12 bases spanning the gap. This CDR3 has 14 amino acids. From germline, CDR1 is KGHDR and CDR2 SFDVKD. The CDR3 bases are TGTGCCACCAGTGATCGTCGGACGGGGGAGACCCAGTACTTC. Translating it yields CATSDRRTGETQYF.

This clonotype was counted a few times. A read error may produce the germline difference seen at one junction end. The genes are TRBV4-1 and TRBJ2-7; D gene uncertain. The CDR3 has 14 residues. Germline values: CDR1 MGHRA, CDR2 YSYEKL. The CDR3 spells CASSQETRLREQYF. The CDR3 bases are TGTGCCAGCAGCCAAGAAACTCGTCTACGCGAGCAGTACTTC.

The J gene is TRBJ2-7, the V gene TRBV5-1, with a weak D call TRBD2 (5 bases). CDR3 length: 13 residues. V was shortened by 2 bases and J by 0 bases, with 6 bases between the two germline ends. Germline-derived CDR1 and CDR2 are SGHRS and YFSETQ. CDR3 DNA: TGCGCCAGCAGCTTTGAGGGCTCCTACGAGCAGTACTTC. It yields the protein CASSFEGSYEQYF.

This clonotype was seen a handful of times. This chain connects TRBV29-1 to TRBJ1-1; D not certain. Trimming removed 0 bases at V and 4 bases at J, with 12 bases between. The CDR3 contains 14 residues. CDR1 and CDR2 from the germline V gene are SQVTM and ANQGSEA. CDR3 protein: CSVEDTGRITEAFF. As DNA, the CDR3 is TGCAGCGTTGAAGATACGGGCAGAATCACTGAAGCTTTCTTT.

The V gene is TRBV7-6, the J gene TRBJ2-6, with 8 bases identical to TRBD1. With 8 bases clipped from V and 9 bases from J, the junction kept 12 bases outside the gene matches. Germline V gives CDR1 SGHVS, CDR2 FNYEAQ. This CDR3 region has 15 residues. The CDR3 reads CASSSGWTGLNVLTF. In nucleotides, the CDR3 is TGTGCCAGCTCATCCGGGTGGACAGGGCTCAACGTCCTGACTTTC.

Ten or more counts support this clonotype. This chain connects TRBV9 to TRBJ1-6, with TRBD1 matching 7 bases. CDR3 length equals 15 residues. With 4 bases clipped from V and 10 bases from J, the junction kept 11 bases outside the gene matches. CDR1 is SGDLS, CDR2 YYNGEE, per germline. Here the CDR3 DNA reads TGTGCCAGCAGCCCGAGTCCAGGGGGATCCTCACCCCTCCACTTT. Protein product: CASSPSPGGSSPLHF.

This clonotype has more than one count but fewer than ten. The V call is TRBV2, the J call TRBJ2-7; D is perhaps TRBD2 (6 bases). The CDR3 spans 16 residues. The germline V gene has CDR1 SNHLY and CDR2 FYNNEI. The germline V and J ends were trimmed by 5 bases and 3 bases, with 20 bases remaining between them. The CDR3 spells CASSPTQSGGSYEQYF. The CDR3 bases are TGTGCCAGCAGTCCTACACAGTCCGGGGGAAGCTACGAGCAGTACTTC.

This clonotype was seen only a few times. The V and J genes are TRBV11-1 and TRBJ2-5; the match to TRBD2 covers 10 bases. CDR1 SGHAT and CDR2 FQDESV come from the germline V gene (reference sequence). The CDR3 is made up of 14 amino acids. V was clipped by 6 bases and J by 5 bases; unmatched bases: 6. The CDR3 sequence is CASSMSGGAETQYF. CDR3 nucleotides: TGTGCCAGCAGTATGAGCGGGGGGGCGGAGACCCAGTACTTC.

The chain joins TRBV2 to TRBJ1-4; 11 bases line up with TRBD1. The germline CDR1 and CDR2 sequences are SNHLY and FYNNEI. Trimming cost V 7 bases and J 4 bases; bases outside gene matches: 2. The CDR3 length is 14 residues. DNA of the CDR3: TGTGCCAGCACCGGGACAGGGGGTAATGAAAAACTGTTTTTT. Protein sequence: CASTGTGGNEKLFF.